These 14 T cell receptor beta chains share one sample of origin, sequenced in a study of spatial heterogeneity in lung cancer. General observations from the study: One measure, the expanded intratumoral alpha and beta TCR count, tracked tumor mutation counts.

The antigens of these receptors remain unknown. MiXCR was run by TCRdb on the 5' RACE reads, yielding one entry per CDR3 protein. The repertoire holds roughly 4,200 distinct CDR3 sequences, with 6% as singletons. Time point in this sample: sample taken at primary tumor resection. The sample consisted of lung tumor tissue, taken at surgery. These receptors all stem from a male donor with early-stage non-small cell lung cancer.

This clonotype is medium-sized (0.01 to 0.1%) in the sample. The chain carries TRBV2 and TRBJ1-6, with D possibly TRBD1 on 5 matching bases. V lost 3 bases, J lost 11 bases, and 17 bases lay in between. Germline assignment: CDR1 SNHLY and CDR2 FYNNEI. The CDR3 runs 15 residues. In nucleotides, the CDR3 is TGTGCCAGCAGTGACCCTGACAGCCTAGAAACACCCCTCCACTTT. Amino acids: CASSDPDSLETPLHF.

This clonotype was recorded many times. The rearrangement links TRBV7-2 to TRBJ2-5; the D is unclear. The CDR3 has 12 amino acids. Trimming removed 2 bases at V and 5 bases at J, with 6 bases between. Looked up from germline, CDR1 is SGHTA and CDR2 is FQGNSA. The DNA for the CDR3 is TGTGCCAGCAGCTTAATGGCGGAGACCCAGTACTTC. Amino acid sequence: CASSLMAETQYF.

Concerning this clonotype itself: It may be a read error: a sequence one base away is much more abundant. V is TRBV6-2 or TRBV6-3 and J is TRBJ2-1; D not certain. The CDR3 length is 16 residues. V was pared by 8 bases and J by 9 bases, with 26 bases between. CDR1 and CDR2 (germline): MNHEY, SVGEGT. DNA of the CDR3: TGTGCCAGCTCTTCGCCCTCCAACCCGGTAGTCAGTGAGCAGTTCTTC. It translates to CASSSPSNPVVSEQFF.

This chain connects TRBV7-8 to TRBJ2-7; D is ambiguous. The CDR3 spans 13 residues. CDR1 is SGHVS and CDR2 is FQNEAQ in the germline V gene. The ends were cut back, 0 bases at V and 1 base at J, with 4 bases in the middle. CDR3 in amino acids: CASSLAASYEQYF. The CDR3 DNA reads TGTGCCAGCAGCTTAGCGGCTTCCTACGAGCAGTACTTC.

By frequency in the sample, this clonotype is medium-sized. This chain links TRBV27 with TRBJ1-5; 7 positions agree with TRBD1. Per the germline V gene, CDR1 is MNHEY and CDR2 is SMNVEV (reference sequence). V lost 6 bases to trimming and J lost 7 bases; unmatched junction nucleotides: 9. The CDR3 totals 14 residues. The CDR3 here is CASSSTGRKQPQHF. For the CDR3, the DNA is TGTGCCAGCAGCTCGACAGGGAGAAAACAGCCCCAGCATTTT.

In its sample, this clonotype was seen many times. The genes are TRBV7-8 and TRBJ2-1, with D perhaps matching TRBD1 (6 bases). V was pared by 1 base and J by 0 bases, with 10 bases between. CDR1 is SGHVS and CDR2 is FQNEAQ in the germline V gene. CDR3 length equals 16 residues. This CDR3 is CASSLVGADSYNEQFF. DNA for the CDR3: TGTGCCAGCAGCTTAGTGGGGGCTGACTCCTACAATGAGCAGTTCTTC.

Sample share makes this clonotype medium-sized. The rearrangement links TRBV5-1 to TRBJ2-2; 10 positions match TRBD2. Germline CDR1 reads SGHRS; CDR2 reads YFSETQ. The CDR3 is made up of 17 amino acids. Losses at the gene ends were 0 bases for V and 3 bases for J; bases not matched to a gene: 5. CDR3 nucleotide sequence: TGCGCCAGCAGCTTGGGGTCACTAGCGGGGCACACCGGGGAGCTGTTTTTT. Translation gives CASSLGSLAGHTGELFF.

This clonotype has at least ten counts. The gene calls are TRBV2 and TRBJ2-7; D remains ambiguous. The CDR3 extends over 15 amino acids. With 5 bases removed from V and 3 bases from J, the gap between germline ends came to 17 bases. The germline gives CDR1 SNHLY, CDR2 FYNNEI. For the CDR3, the DNA is TGTGCCAGCAGTTCCAAGACGGCCGCCGACTACGAGCAGTACTTC. It is translated as CASSSKTAADYEQYF.

This clonotype is termed medium-sized. The J gene is TRBJ2-4, the V gene TRBV2; 7 nucleotides align to TRBD2. J lost 0 bases, V lost 4 bases, and 6 bases had no gene match. CDR1 is SNHLY, CDR2 FYNNEI, per germline. The CDR3 covers 16 residues. CDR3 region: CASSARGGTAKNIQYF. Here the CDR3 DNA reads TGTGCCAGCAGTGCTCGCGGGGGAACAGCCAAAAACATTCAGTACTTC.

This clonotype is medium-sized within its sample. This rearrangement joins TRBV2 to TRBJ1-5; D is undetermined. From germline, CDR1 is SNHLY and CDR2 FYNNEI. V was clipped by 7 bases and J by 9 bases, with 16 bases between them. The CDR3 runs to 13 residues. CDR3: CASKSQPQRPQHF. The CDR3 nucleotides are TGTGCCAGCAAGAGCCAGCCTCAACGGCCCCAGCATTTT. Full variable domain (remainder filled in from reference TRBV2 and TRBJ1-5): EPEVTQTPSHQVTQMGQEVILRCVPISNHLYFYWYRQILGQKVEFLVSFYNNEISEKSEIFDDQFSVERPDGSNFTLKIRSTKLEDSAMYFCASKSQPQRPQHFGDGTRLSIL.

Sample share makes this clonotype medium-sized. The CDR3 DNA reads TGTGCCAGCAGCTTGGGGGACAGGGGCAATCAGCCCCAGCATTTT. This sequence encodes CASSLGDRGNQPQHF. The gene calls are TRBV5-5 and TRBJ1-5, with TRBD1 matching over 9 bases. Germline CDR1 reads SGHKS; CDR2 reads YYEKEE (reference sequence). This CDR3 contains 15 residues. The V and J ends lost 0 bases and 2 bases, in that order; junction bases with no gene match: 0.

J is TRBJ2-1 and V is TRBV7-2, with 8 bases aligning to TRBD1. The CDR3 totals 12 residues. Unmatched junction bases numbered 5, after V lost 1 base and J lost 15 bases. CDR1 and CDR2 from the germline V gene are SGHTA and FQGNSA. CDR3 sequence (DNA): TGTGCCAGCAGCTTAGTAGGCAGGGGGCTGTTCTTC. Protein sequence: CASSLVGRGLFF.

This clonotype is medium-sized (0.01 to 0.1%) in the sample. This chain links TRBV7-2 with TRBJ2-5; no clear D gene. Germline CDR1 SGHTA, CDR2 FQGNSA. V lost 5 bases and J 5 bases, leaving 9 bases between the germline ends. The CDR3 spans 12 residues. CDR3 amino acids: CASSRPGETQYF. Written as DNA, the CDR3 is TGTGCCAGCAGCCGCCCCGGGGAGACCCAGTACTTC. Looking up the rest from reference TRBV7-2 and TRBJ2-5 gives the full variable domain: GAGVSQSPSNKVTEKGKDVELRCDPISGHTALYWYRQSLGQGLEFLIYFQGNSAPDKSGLPSDRFSAERTGGSVSTLTIQRTQQEDSAVYLCASSRPGETQYFGPGTRLLVL.

This chain uses TRBV29-1 with TRBJ1-4; TRBD1 might be the D (5 bases). The length of the CDR3 is 12 residues. CDR1 is SQVTM, CDR2 ANQGSEA, per germline. CDR3 amino acids: CTRDGKGEKLFF. For the CDR3, the DNA is TGCACCCGGGACGGCAAGGGGGAAAAACTGTTTTTT.